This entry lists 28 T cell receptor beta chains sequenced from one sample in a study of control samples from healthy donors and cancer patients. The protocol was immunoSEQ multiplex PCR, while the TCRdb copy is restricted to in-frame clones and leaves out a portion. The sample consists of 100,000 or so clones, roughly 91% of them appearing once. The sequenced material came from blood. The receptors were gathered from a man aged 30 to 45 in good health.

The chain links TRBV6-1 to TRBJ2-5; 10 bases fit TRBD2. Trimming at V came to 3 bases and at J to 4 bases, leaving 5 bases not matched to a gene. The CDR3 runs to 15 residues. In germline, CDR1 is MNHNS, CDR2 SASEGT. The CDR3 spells CASSDTRTSGETQYF. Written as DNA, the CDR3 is TGTGCCAGCAGTGATACTCGGACTAGCGGAGAGACCCAGTACTTC.

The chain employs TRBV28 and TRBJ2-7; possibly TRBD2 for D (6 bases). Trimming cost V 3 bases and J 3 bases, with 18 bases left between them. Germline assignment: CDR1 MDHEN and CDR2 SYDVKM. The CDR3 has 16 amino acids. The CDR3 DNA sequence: TGTGCCAGCAGTTTCCCCTCGACCGGGAGAGTCTACGAGCAGTACTTC. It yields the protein CASSFPSTGRVYEQYF.

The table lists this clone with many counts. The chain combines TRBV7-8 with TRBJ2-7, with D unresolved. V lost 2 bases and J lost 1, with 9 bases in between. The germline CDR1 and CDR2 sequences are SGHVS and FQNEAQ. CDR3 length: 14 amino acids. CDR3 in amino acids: CASSLSVGSYEQYF. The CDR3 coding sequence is TGTGCCAGCAGCTTAAGTGTGGGTTCCTACGAGCAGTACTTC.

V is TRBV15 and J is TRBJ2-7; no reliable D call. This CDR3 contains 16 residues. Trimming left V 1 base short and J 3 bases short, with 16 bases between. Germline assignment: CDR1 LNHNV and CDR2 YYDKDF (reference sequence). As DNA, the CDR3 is TGTGCCACCAGCAGAGCGCTTTTGGAAGGAGTCTACGAGCAGTACTTC. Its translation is CATSRALLEGVYEQYF. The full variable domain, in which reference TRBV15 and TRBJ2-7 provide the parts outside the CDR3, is DAMVIQNPRYQVTQFGKPVTLSCSQTLNHNVMYWYQQKSSQAPKLLFHYYDKDFNNEADTPDNFQSRRPNTSFCFLDIRSPGLGDTAMYLCATSRALLEGVYEQYFGPGTRLTVT.

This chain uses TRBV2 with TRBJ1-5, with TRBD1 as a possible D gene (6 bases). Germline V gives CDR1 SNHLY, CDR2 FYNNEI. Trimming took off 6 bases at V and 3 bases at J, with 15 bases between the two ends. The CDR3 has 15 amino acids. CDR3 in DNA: TGTGCCAGCAGCGAATACAGGGACGTCAATCAGCCCCAGCATTTT. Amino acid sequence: CASSEYRDVNQPQHF.

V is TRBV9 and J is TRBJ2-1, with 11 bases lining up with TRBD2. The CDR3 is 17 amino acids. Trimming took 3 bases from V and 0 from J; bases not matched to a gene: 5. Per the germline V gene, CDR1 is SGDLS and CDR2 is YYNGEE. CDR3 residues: CASSAGTSGISYNEQFF. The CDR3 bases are TGTGCCAGCAGCGCAGGGACTAGCGGTATCTCCTACAATGAGCAGTTCTTC.

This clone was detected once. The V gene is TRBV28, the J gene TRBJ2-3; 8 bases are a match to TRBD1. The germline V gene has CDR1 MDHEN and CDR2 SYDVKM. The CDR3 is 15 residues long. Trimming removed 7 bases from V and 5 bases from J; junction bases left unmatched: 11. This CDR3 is CASNAWSGGRDTQYF. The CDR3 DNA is TGTGCCAGCAATGCGTGGTCAGGGGGCAGAGATACGCAGTATTTT.

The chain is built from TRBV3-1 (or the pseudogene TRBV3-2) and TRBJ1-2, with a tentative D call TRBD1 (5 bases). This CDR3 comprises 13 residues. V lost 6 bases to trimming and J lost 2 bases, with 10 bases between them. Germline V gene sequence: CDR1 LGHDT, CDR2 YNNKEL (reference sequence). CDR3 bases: TGTGCCAGCAGGTCCGGGGGAAACTATGGCTACACCTTC. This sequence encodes CASRSGGNYGYTF.

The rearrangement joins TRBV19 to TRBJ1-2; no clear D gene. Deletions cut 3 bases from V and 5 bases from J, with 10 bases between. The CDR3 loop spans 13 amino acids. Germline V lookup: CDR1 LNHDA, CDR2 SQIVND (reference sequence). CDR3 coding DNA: TGTGCCAGTAGTATGGACCTTGAATATGGCTACACCTTC. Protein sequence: CASSMDLEYGYTF.

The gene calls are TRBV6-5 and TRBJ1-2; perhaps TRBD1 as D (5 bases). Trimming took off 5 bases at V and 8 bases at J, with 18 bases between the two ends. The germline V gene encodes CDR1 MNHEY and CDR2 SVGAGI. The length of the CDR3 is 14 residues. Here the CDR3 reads CASSTSAGMRGYTF. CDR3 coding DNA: TGTGCCAGCAGTACGAGCGCAGGGATGAGGGGCTACACCTTC.

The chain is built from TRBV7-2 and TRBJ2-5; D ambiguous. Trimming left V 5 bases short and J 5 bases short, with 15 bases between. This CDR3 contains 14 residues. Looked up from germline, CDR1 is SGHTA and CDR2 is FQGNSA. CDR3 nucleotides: TGTGCCAGCAGCCTGACTTATAGGTGGGAGACCCAGTACTTC. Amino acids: CASSLTYRWETQYF.

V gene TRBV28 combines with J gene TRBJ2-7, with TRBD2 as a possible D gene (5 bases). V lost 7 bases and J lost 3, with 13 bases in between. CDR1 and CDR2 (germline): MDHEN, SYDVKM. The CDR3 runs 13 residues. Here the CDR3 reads CASNAKGSYEQYF. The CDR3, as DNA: TGTGCCAGCAACGCGAAAGGGAGCTACGAGCAGTACTTC.

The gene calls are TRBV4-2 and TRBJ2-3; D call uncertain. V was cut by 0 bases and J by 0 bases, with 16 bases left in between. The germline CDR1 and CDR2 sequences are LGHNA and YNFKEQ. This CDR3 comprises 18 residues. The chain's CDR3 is CASSQDQSADPSTDTQYF. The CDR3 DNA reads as TGTGCCAGCAGCCAAGATCAGTCGGCAGATCCTAGCACAGATACGCAGTATTTT.

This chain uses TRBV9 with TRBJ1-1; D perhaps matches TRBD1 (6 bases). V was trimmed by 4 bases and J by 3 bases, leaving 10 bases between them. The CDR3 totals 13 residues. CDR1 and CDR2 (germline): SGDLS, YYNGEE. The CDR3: CASSPGTYTEAFF. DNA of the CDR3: TGTGCCAGCAGCCCCGGGACATACACTGAAGCTTTCTTT. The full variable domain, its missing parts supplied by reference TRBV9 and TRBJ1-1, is DSGVTQTPKHLITATGQRVTLRCSPRSGDLSVYWYQQSLDQGLQFLIQYYNGEERAKGNILERFSAQQFPDLHSELNLSSLELGDSALYFCASSPGTYTEAFFGQGTRLTVV.

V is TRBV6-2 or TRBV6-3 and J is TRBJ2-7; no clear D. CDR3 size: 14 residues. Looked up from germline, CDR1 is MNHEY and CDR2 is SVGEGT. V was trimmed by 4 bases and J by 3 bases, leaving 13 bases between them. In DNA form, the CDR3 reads TGTGCCAGCAGTTCCTACTCTACCTACTACGAGCAGTACTTC. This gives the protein CASSSYSTYYEQYF.

The chain's CDR3 is CASSLGTGGNQPQHF. CDR3 nucleotide sequence: TGTGCCAGCTCCCTCGGGACAGGGGGCAATCAGCCCCAGCATTTT. The chain couples TRBV18 to TRBJ1-5, with 10 nucleotides matching TRBD1. V dropped 6 bases and J dropped 2; count of bases not matched to a gene: 4. The CDR3 has 15 amino acids. Germline V gene sequence: CDR1 KGHSH, CDR2 LQKENI. The complete variable domain, with remaining parts taken from reference TRBV18 and TRBJ1-5, reads NAGVMQNPRHLVRRRGQEARLRCSPMKGHSHVYWYRQLPEEGLKFMVYLQKENIIDESGMPKERFSAEFPKEGPSILRIQQVVRGDSAAYFCASSLGTGGNQPQHFGDGTRLSIL.

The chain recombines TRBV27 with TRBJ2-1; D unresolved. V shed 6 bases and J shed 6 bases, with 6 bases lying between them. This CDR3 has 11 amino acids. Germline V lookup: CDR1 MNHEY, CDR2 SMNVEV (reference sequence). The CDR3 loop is CASSLRNEQFF. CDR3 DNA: TGTGCCAGCAGCCTCCGCAATGAGCAGTTCTTC.

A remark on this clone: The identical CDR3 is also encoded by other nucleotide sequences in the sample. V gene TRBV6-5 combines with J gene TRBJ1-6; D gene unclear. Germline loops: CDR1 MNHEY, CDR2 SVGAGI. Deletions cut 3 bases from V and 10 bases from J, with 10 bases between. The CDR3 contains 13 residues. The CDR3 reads CASSYERQSPLHF. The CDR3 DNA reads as TGTGCCAGCAGTTATGAGCGGCAATCACCCCTCCACTTT.

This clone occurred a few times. The CDR3 region has the DNA TGCGCCAGCAGCTTGGCGGACAGGGCCTACAATGAGCAGTTCTTC. Translating gives CASSLADRAYNEQFF. The chain couples TRBV5-1 to TRBJ2-1; 8 bases line up with TRBD1. The CDR3 runs to 15 residues. Germline lookup yields CDR1 SGHRS and CDR2 YFSETQ. Unmatched junction bases numbered 1, after V lost 0 bases and J lost 2 bases. Combining the CDR3 with reference TRBV5-1 and TRBJ2-1 gives the whole variable domain KAGVTQTPRYLIKTRGQQVTLSCSPISGHRSVSWYQQTPGQGLQFLFEYFSETQRNKGNFPGRFSGRQFSNSRSEMNVSTLELGDSALYLCASSLADRAYNEQFFGPGTRLTVL.

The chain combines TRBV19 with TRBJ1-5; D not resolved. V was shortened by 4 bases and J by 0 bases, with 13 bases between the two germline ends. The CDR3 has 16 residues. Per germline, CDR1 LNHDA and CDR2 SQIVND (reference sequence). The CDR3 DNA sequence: TGTGCCAGTAGTACACAGCAATCTTATAGCAATCAGCCCCAGCATTTT. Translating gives CASSTQQSYSNQPQHF.

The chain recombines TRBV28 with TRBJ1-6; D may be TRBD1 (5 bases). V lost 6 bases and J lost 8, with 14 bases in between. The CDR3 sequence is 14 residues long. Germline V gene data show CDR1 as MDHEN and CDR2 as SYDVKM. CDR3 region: CASSHRDSDSPLHF. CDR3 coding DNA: TGTGCCAGCAGCCACCGGGACTCGGATTCACCCCTCCACTTT. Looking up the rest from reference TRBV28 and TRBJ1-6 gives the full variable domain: DVKVTQSSRYLVKRTGEKVFLECVQDMDHENMFWYRQDPGLGLRLIYFSYDVKMKEKGDIPEGYSVSREKKERFSLILESASTNQTSMYLCASSHRDSDSPLHFGNGTRLTVT.

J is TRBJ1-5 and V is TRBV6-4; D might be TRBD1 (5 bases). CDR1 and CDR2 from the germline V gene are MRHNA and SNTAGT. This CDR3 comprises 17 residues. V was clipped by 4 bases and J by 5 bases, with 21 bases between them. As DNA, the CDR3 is TGTGCCAGCAGTGTTATCCCCAGGGAGCGGAGGGATCAGCCCCAGCATTTT. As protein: CASSVIPRERRDQPQHF.

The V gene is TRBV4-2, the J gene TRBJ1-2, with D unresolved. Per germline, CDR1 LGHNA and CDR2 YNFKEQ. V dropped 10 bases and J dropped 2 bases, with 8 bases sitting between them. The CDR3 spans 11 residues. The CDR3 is CATGENYGYTF. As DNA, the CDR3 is TGTGCCACCGGAGAGAACTATGGCTACACCTTC.

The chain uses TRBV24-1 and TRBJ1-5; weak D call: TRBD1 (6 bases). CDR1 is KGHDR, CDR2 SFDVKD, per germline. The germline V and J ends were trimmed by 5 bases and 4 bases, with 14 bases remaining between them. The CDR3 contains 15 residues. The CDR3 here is CATSARGEGNQPQHF. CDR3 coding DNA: TGTGCCACCAGTGCGAGGGGGGAGGGGAATCAGCCCCAGCATTTT.

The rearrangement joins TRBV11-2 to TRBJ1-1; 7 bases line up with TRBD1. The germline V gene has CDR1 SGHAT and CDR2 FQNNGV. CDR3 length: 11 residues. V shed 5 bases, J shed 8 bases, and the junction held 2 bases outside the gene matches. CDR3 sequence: CASSLGQEAFF. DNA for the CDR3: TGTGCCAGCAGCCTGGGACAGGAAGCTTTCTTT. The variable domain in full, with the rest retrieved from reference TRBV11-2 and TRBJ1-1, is EAGVAQSPRYKIIEKRQSVAFWCNPISGHATLYWYQQILGQGPKLLIQFQNNGVVDDSQLPKDRFSAERLKGVDSTLKIQPAKLEDSAVYLCASSLGQEAFFGQGTRLTVV.

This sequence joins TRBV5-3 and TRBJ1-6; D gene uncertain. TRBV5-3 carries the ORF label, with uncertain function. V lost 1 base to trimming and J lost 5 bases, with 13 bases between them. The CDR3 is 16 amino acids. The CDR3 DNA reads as TGTGCCAGAAGCTTGATGGCCGGGTGGGATAATTCACCCCTCCACTTT. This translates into CARSLMAGWDNSPLHF.

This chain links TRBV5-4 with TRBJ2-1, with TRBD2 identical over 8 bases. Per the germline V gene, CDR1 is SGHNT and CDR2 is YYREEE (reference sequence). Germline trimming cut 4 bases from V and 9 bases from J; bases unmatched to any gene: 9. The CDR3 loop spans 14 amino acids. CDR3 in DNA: TGTGCCAGCAGCGGCGGGGGGCCAGGGGTTGAGCAGTTCTTC. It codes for CASSGGGPGVEQFF.

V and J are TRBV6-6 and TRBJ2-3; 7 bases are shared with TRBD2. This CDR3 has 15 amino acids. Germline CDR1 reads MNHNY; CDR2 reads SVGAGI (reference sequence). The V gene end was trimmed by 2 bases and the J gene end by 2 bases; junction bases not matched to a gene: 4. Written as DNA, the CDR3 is TGTGCCAGCAGTTACGAAGCGGGGATCACAGATACGCAGTATTTT. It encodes CASSYEAGITDTQYF.